This T cell receptor beta chain appears in the sequencing data of a study of pediatric ulcerative colitis. Study findings and constraints: Rectal repertoires separated controls, mild-moderate and acute severe colitis. Two rectal CDR3 clonotypes occurred in all ulcerative colitis patients.

This was a survey-level run. The data were produced by immunoSEQ multiplex PCR, yet TCRdb's version contains in-frame clones alone and is incomplete. This table has 20,000 to 30,000 clones, 70% to 75% appearing once. Rectal tissue came from one to two pinch biopsies taken at colonoscopy. Germline CDR1 and CDR2: SGHVS and FQNEAQ. This CDR3 contains 14 residues. V shed 2 bases and J shed 0 bases, with 5 bases lying between them. This clone was recorded only once. What it binds is not known. Material: gut tissue. The receptor comes from a boy younger than 18 with severe ulcerative colitis. The V gene is TRBV7-8, the J gene TRBJ2-1, with D uncertain. The CDR3 DNA is TGTGCCAGCAGCTTACTCAGCTCCTACAATGAGCAGTTCTTC. It yields the protein CASSLLSSYNEQFF.